This T cell receptor beta chain originates from a study of graft-versus-host responses after intestinal transplantation. Whole-study context: Recipients across the board were started on anti-thymocyte globulin induction, then kept on tacrolimus and steroids for roughly 3 years. Overall study findings and caveats: The marrow of recipients harbored GvH clones, and ileum or blood showed some of them first.

TCRdb keeps only in-frame clones here, not all; method: immunoSEQ multiplex PCR. The table shows about 26,000 clones, with around 80% occurring only once. Concerning this clone itself: Its antigen is not known.

Trimming left V 10 bases short and J 6 bases short, with 13 bases between. The germline V gene has CDR1 LNHDA and CDR2 SQIVND (reference sequence). The CDR3 sequence is 11 residues long. This chain joins TRBV19 and TRBJ2-7; D not resolved. This TCR came from a human donor who received an intestinal transplant. Here the sequenced sample was unstimulated CD4+ T cells sorted from spleen or lymph node cells, taken before intestinal transplant. The CDR3, as DNA: TGTGCCACCATTTTAGGGTCCGAGCAGTACTTC. It yields the protein CATILGSEQYF.